This T cell receptor beta chain originates from a study of cytomegalovirus exposure and HLA in healthy donors. General study points: Among the CMV-associated chains, three were confirmed in vitro as specific for CMV antigens.

PCR primers comprised 60 Vbeta and 13 Jbeta primers. The assay was immunoSEQ multiplex PCR, and TCRdb's table has in-frame clones only and misses some. The sample consists of approximately 150,000 clones, 68% of them appearing once. Deletions cut 0 bases from V and 6 bases from J, with 13 bases between. The CDR3 length is 15 residues. Germline CDR1 reads SGHRS; CDR2 reads YFSETQ. As concerns this clone: What it binds is unknown.

The sample taken for sequencing was PBMCs. The V call is TRBV5-1, the J call TRBJ2-4, with D possibly being TRBD1 (5 bases). The origin of this receptor is a man aged 50-60 years in good health and CMV-seronegative. The CDR3 DNA reads as TGCGCCAGCAGCTTGGTGCCAGGGAAGGGAAACATTCAGTACTTC. Its translation: CASSLVPGKGNIQYF. Full variable domain (remainder filled in from reference TRBV5-1 and TRBJ2-4): KAGVTQTPRYLIKTRGQQVTLSCSPISGHRSVSWYQQTPGQGLQFLFEYFSETQRNKGNFPGRFSGRQFSNSRSEMNVSTLELGDSALYLCASSLVPGKGNIQYFGAGTRLSVL.